The 14 T cell receptor beta chains below come from one sample, sequenced in a study of cytomegalovirus exposure and HLA in healthy donors. The study ran its PCR with 60 Vbeta and 13 Jbeta primers. Repertoires were generated with immunoSEQ multiplex PCR, while TCRdb's copy carries only in-frame clones and drops some. The table records about 82,000 clones, around 77% of them present only once. The material sequenced was PBMCs. These TCRs come from a man in his fifties or sixties in good health and CMV-seronegative.

The chain carries TRBV10-3 and TRBJ2-1, with 8 bases aligning to TRBD1. Losses at the gene ends were 5 bases for V and 10 bases for J; bases not matched to a gene: 4. Per germline, CDR1 ENHRY and CDR2 SYGVKD. This CDR3 has 12 amino acids. This chain's CDR3 is CAISQGAGEQFF. CDR3 bases: TGTGCCATCAGTCAGGGGGCGGGGGAGCAGTTCTTC.

V gene TRBV18 combines with J gene TRBJ2-7, with D perhaps matching TRBD2 (6 bases). Germline CDR1 and CDR2: KGHSH and LQKENI. This CDR3 region has 15 residues. Trimming shortened V by 2 bases and J by 1 base, and 12 bases separated the two germline ends. The CDR3 region is CASSPFGGLSYEQYF. CDR3 DNA sequence: TGTGCCAGCTCACCATTCGGGGGACTGTCCTACGAGCAGTACTTC.

The V gene is TRBV5-8, the J gene TRBJ1-2, with D perhaps TRBD1 (6 bases). The CDR3 runs to 14 residues. In germline, CDR1 is SGHTS, CDR2 YDEGEE. Trimming cost V 0 bases and J 4 bases, with 10 bases left between them. CDR3 sequence reads: CASSLGRGSYGYTF. In DNA form, the CDR3 reads TGTGCCAGCAGCTTGGGCAGGGGTAGCTATGGCTACACCTTC.

The J gene is TRBJ1-5, the V gene TRBV2; TRBD1 matches 7 bases. This CDR3 is 13 amino acids long. Losses at the gene ends were 6 bases for V and 1 base for J; bases not matched to a gene: 0. Germline assignment: CDR1 SNHLY and CDR2 FYNNEI. In nucleotides, the CDR3 is TGTGCCAGCAGGGGACAGAGCAATCAGCCCCAGCATTTT. This translates into CASRGQSNQPQHF.

This clone was seen just once. The V call is TRBV19, the J call TRBJ2-2; possibly TRBD1 for D (6 bases). The CDR3 has 16 amino acids. V gave up 3 bases and J gave up 0 bases, with 11 bases separating them. Germline values: CDR1 LNHDA, CDR2 SQIVND (reference sequence). CDR3 DNA: TGTGCCAGTAGTATGACCGGGACAACGAACACCGGGGAGCTGTTTTTT. This sequence encodes CASSMTGTTNTGELFF.

The rearrangement links TRBV28 to TRBJ1-6; the D is unclear. Germline-derived CDR1 and CDR2 are MDHEN and SYDVKM. Trimming cost V 2 bases and J 10 bases, with 9 bases left between them. The CDR3 has 13 residues. CDR3 sequence reads: CASSLLGRSPLHF. The CDR3 DNA reads TGTGCCAGCAGTTTACTGGGCCGATCACCCCTCCACTTT.

The J gene is TRBJ1-2, the V gene TRBV6-5; 7 bases match TRBD1. The V gene end was trimmed by 2 bases and the J gene end by 5 bases; junction bases not matched to a gene: 5. Germline CDR1 is MNHEY and CDR2 is SVGAGI. The CDR3 runs 14 residues. This chain's CDR3 is CASSYGQGVYGYTF. The CDR3 DNA reads as TGTGCCAGCAGTTACGGGCAGGGGGTTTATGGCTACACCTTC.

This clone is a singleton in its sample. The chain uses TRBV25-1 and TRBJ1-2; 8 bases fit TRBD1. The CDR3 loop spans 14 amino acids. J lost 6 bases, V lost 1 base, and 4 bases had no gene match. Germline V lookup: CDR1 MGHDK, CDR2 SYGVNS. CDR3 residues: CASSESGQGDGYTF. CDR3 nucleotide sequence: TGTGCCAGCAGTGAATCAGGACAGGGAGATGGCTACACCTTC.

The chain combines TRBV7-9 with TRBJ1-5; 7 bases agree with TRBD1. With V trimmed by 0 bases and J by 9 bases, 2 bases remained unmatched. The germline V gene has CDR1 SEHNR and CDR2 FQNEAQ (reference sequence). The CDR3 runs to 13 residues. The CDR3 sequence is CASSLAGGGPQHF. Here the CDR3 DNA reads TGTGCCAGCAGCTTAGCAGGGGGCGGGCCCCAGCATTTT.

About this clone itself: At one end the junction does not follow the germline gene, possibly because of a read error. V and J are TRBV30 and TRBJ2-3, with 13 bases identical to TRBD2. The CDR3 consists of 15 residues. Germline assignment: CDR1 GTSNPN and CDR2 SVGIG (reference sequence). The CDR3 bases are TGTGCCTCCAGGGGACTAGCGGGGTTGGGAGATGCGCAGTATTTT. Residues: CASRGLAGLGDAQYF.

V usage is TRBV10-3 and J usage is TRBJ2-4, with D tentatively TRBD1 (6 bases). V lost 8 bases and J lost 5, with 16 bases in between. The germline V gene encodes CDR1 ENHRY and CDR2 SYGVKD. CDR3 size: 14 residues. CDR3 protein: CAIRPDRWENIQYF. In nucleotides, the CDR3 is TGTGCCATCCGACCCGACAGGTGGGAAAACATTCAGTACTTC.

In DNA, the CDR3 is TGCGCCAGCAGCGAGAAGGCGGGGAGTGTAGAGACCCAGTACTTC. This translates into CASSEKAGSVETQYF. This sequence joins TRBV5-1 and TRBJ2-5, with D possibly being TRBD2 (6 bases). The CDR3 has 15 residues. Trimming removed 4 bases from V and 4 bases from J, with 17 bases in between. Germline CDR1 reads SGHRS; CDR2 reads YFSETQ.

The chain joins TRBV9 to TRBJ1-4, with D possibly matching TRBD1 (6 bases). This CDR3 has 17 amino acids. Per germline, CDR1 SGDLS and CDR2 YYNGEE. The V end lost 1 base, the J end lost 3 bases, and 16 bases lay between the germline ends. CDR3 sequence reads: CASSVSGGRLANEKLFF. The CDR3 bases are TGTGCCAGCAGCGTATCGGGGGGGCGTTTGGCTAATGAAAAACTGTTTTTT.

V gene TRBV27 combines with J gene TRBJ2-1, with D possibly being TRBD1 (6 bases). Germline V CDR1 and CDR2: MNHEY, SMNVEV (reference sequence). The CDR3 length is 13 residues. Trimming stripped 6 bases from V and 8 bases from J, with 14 bases between. In nucleotides, the CDR3 is TGTGCCAGCAGCCTGAGGGGGTGGGATGAGCAGTTCTTC. Its translation is CASSLRGWDEQFF.